This record concerns one T cell receptor (beta chain) sequence. Its antigen is not known. The source of the sample is a study of Ad26.COV2.S vaccination and SARS-CoV-2 variants. The germline gives CDR1 SEHNR, CDR2 FQNEAQ (reference sequence). The CDR3 is made up of 16 amino acids. The J segment lost 0 bases and the V segment lost 4 bases, leaving 3 bases of the junction unmatched. Regarding treatment: about 20 received Ad26.COV2.S at low or high dose, single or two shots; several received placebo; per-sample allocation not given. Collection of samples fell on day 63 after the first vaccine or placebo injection. Repertoires were generated with immunoSEQ multiplex PCR, while TCRdb's copy carries only in-frame clones and drops some. Among fewer than 900,000 clones listed, 70% to 90% were seen once. Study results and limitations: Reportedly, after vaccination the spike-specific CD8+ and CD4+ T cell responses displayed substantial breadth.

V gene TRBV7-9 combines with J gene TRBJ2-2; 9 positions agree with TRBD1. Sequencing used peripheral blood, obtained in a trial of Ad26.COV2.S vaccine versus placebo. The origin of this receptor is a person between 18 and 60 years old who received the Ad26.COV2.S COVID-19 vaccine or a placebo. This CDR3 reads CASSSTGGANTGELFF. CDR3 in DNA: TGTGCCAGCAGCTCCACAGGGGGCGCGAACACCGGGGAGCTGTTTTTT. The complete variable domain, with remaining parts taken from reference TRBV7-9 and TRBJ2-2, reads DTGVSQNPRHKITKRGQNVTFRCDPISEHNRLYWYRQTLGQGPEFLTYFQNEAQLEKSRLLSDRFSAERPKGSFSTLEIQRTEQGDSAMYLCASSSTGGANTGELFFGEGSRLTVL.